Listed here are 17 T cell receptor beta chains from one sample, sequenced in a study of vaccination and CD4 T cells after COVID-19. With the Oncomine TCR Beta short-read assay, DNA from cultured CD4+ T cells was sequenced. MiXCR, applied by TCRdb to the PCR reads, yields one record per CDR3 protein. The repertoire holds 23,000 or so distinct CDR3 sequences, with more than 25% as singletons. No antigen is known for these receptors. The time point here: late sampling 161 to 241 days after vaccination in three convalescent patients. This sample's treatment: 10-day PBMC culture with coronavirus spike peptide pools or control peptides (ViraFEST assay). Sequencing used CD4+ T cells from blood, cultured in vitro, obtained about 7 months after SARS-CoV-2 vaccination. All receptors derive from a human donor who had recovered from COVID-19.

This clonotype appeared a few times. The chain uses TRBV7-3 and TRBJ1-5, with a tentative D call TRBD1 (5 bases). Germline lookup yields CDR1 SGHTA and CDR2 FQGTGA. The CDR3 covers 16 residues. Trimming pared 2 bases from V and 1 base from J, leaving 12 bases between. This CDR3 is CASSLWPRDSNQPQHF. DNA for the CDR3: TGTGCCAGCAGCTTATGGCCAAGGGACAGCAATCAGCCCCAGCATTTT.

This clonotype occurred a few times. The rearrangement links TRBV28 to TRBJ1-1, with D maybe TRBD1 (5 bases). The V gene's germline CDR1 is MDHEN and CDR2 SYDVKM. Trimming stripped 6 bases from V and 9 bases from J, with 14 bases between. This CDR3 spans 12 amino acids. CDR3 DNA: TGTGCCAGCAGCCCTAGACAGTCTAAAGCTTTCTTT. Translated: CASSPRQSKAFF.

This chain uses TRBV28 with TRBJ2-7; 7 nucleotides line up with TRBD1. Germline CDR1 is MDHEN and CDR2 is SYDVKM. This CDR3 has 13 amino acids. With V trimmed by 11 bases and J by 2 bases, 9 bases remained unmatched. The CDR3 bases are TGTGCCGGGGAAACAGGGGTACCCTACGAGCAGTACTTC. Translating it yields CAGETGVPYEQYF.

This clonotype was recorded a few times. The chain carries TRBV6-1 and TRBJ1-5; 8 nucleotides line up with TRBD1. This CDR3 region has 16 residues. Germline values: CDR1 MNHNS, CDR2 SASEGT. After removal of 3 bases from V and 7 bases from J, the junction contained 11 bases not matched to a gene. CDR3 nucleotides: TGTGCCAGCAGTGACCATGTCGGACAGGGTGTCCAGCCCCAGCATTTT. Protein: CASSDHVGQGVQPQHF.

The sample holds many counts of this clonotype. The gene calls are TRBV20-1 and TRBJ1-6, with unresolved D. The germline V gene encodes CDR1 DFQATT and CDR2 SNEGSKA (reference sequence). V was cut by 5 bases and J by 7 bases, with 12 bases left in between. This CDR3 is built from 13 residues. The CDR3: CSAPHGPNSPLHF. The DNA for the CDR3 is TGCAGTGCTCCACACGGTCCAAATTCACCCCTCCACTTT.

The chain recombines TRBV27 with TRBJ2-3; 10 bases are a match to TRBD2. Germline CDR1 is MNHEY and CDR2 is SMNVEV (reference sequence). The CDR3 runs 16 residues. After removal of 6 bases from V and 4 bases from J, the junction contained 10 bases not matched to a gene. The chain's CDR3 is CASSPSGLAPSDTQYF. In DNA form, the CDR3 reads TGTGCCAGCAGCCCGTCGGGACTAGCGCCCTCAGATACGCAGTATTTT.

The rearrangement uses TRBV2 and TRBJ2-5; TRBD1 might be the D (5 bases). This CDR3 comprises 13 residues. Germline CDR1 and CDR2: SNHLY and FYNNEI. The V end was cut by 6 bases, the J end by 5 bases, with 13 bases between. The CDR3 protein is CASSSDNRETQYF. The DNA for the CDR3 is TGTGCCAGCAGCTCGGACAATCGGGAGACCCAGTACTTC.

The V and J genes are TRBV6-1 and TRBJ2-7; D is uncertain. Germline V lookup: CDR1 MNHNS, CDR2 SASEGT. Trimming pared 7 bases from V and 3 bases from J, leaving 16 bases between. CDR3 length: 14 residues. The CDR3 protein is CASTRTTGRYEQYF. For the CDR3, the DNA is TGTGCCAGCACTAGAACCACGGGTCGCTACGAGCAGTACTTC.

This clonotype appeared a few times. The CDR3 DNA follows: TGCAGTGCTAGACCCTTTCTTAGCGGGAGCGCCTACAATGAGCAGTTCTTC. Protein product: CSARPFLSGSAYNEQFF. The chain couples TRBV20-1 to TRBJ2-1; 9 bases match TRBD2. The CDR3 is made up of 17 amino acids. The germline V gene has CDR1 DFQATT and CDR2 SNEGSKA (reference sequence). V lost 2 bases, J lost 2 bases, and 10 bases stayed unmatched.

Judged by abundance, this clonotype is medium-sized. This rearrangement joins TRBV20-1 to TRBJ1-1, with D possibly TRBD1 on 5 matching bases. This CDR3 is built from 13 residues. The V and J ends lost 4 bases and 4 bases respectively, with 13 bases between them. Germline assignment: CDR1 DFQATT and CDR2 SNEGSKA (reference sequence). The CDR3 region has the DNA TGCAGTGCTACACCAACAGGCGGCACTGAAGCTTTCTTT. Encoded protein: CSATPTGGTEAFF.

The gene calls are TRBV28 and TRBJ2-5, with 12 bases that match TRBD2. The V segment lost 6 bases and the J segment 1 base; nucleotides outside the gene matches: 9. Germline loops: CDR1 MDHEN, CDR2 SYDVKM. This CDR3 is 17 amino acids long. The CDR3 is CASRRRLAGVPQETQYF. The CDR3 DNA reads TGTGCCAGCAGGCGGCGACTAGCGGGAGTCCCCCAAGAGACCCAGTACTTC.

The rearrangement uses TRBV29-1 and TRBJ2-1; 9 positions agree with TRBD2. CDR1 SQVTM and CDR2 ANQGSEA come from the germline V gene. The trim removed 4 bases at V and 5 bases at J, leaving 3 bases unmatched. The CDR3 length is 13 residues. The CDR3 DNA sequence: TGCAGCGTTGCGGGACTAGCAGACAATGAGCAGTTCTTC. Its protein is CSVAGLADNEQFF.

This clonotype has a handful of counts. The rearrangement links TRBV28 to TRBJ2-2, with D possibly TRBD1 on 5 matching bases. Trimming stripped 2 bases from V and 5 bases from J, with 9 bases between. The CDR3 covers 14 residues. Germline V lookup: CDR1 MDHEN, CDR2 SYDVKM. The CDR3 sequence: CASSLQGWTGELFF. The CDR3 DNA sequence: TGTGCCAGCAGTTTACAGGGATGGACCGGGGAGCTGTTTTTT.

The V and J genes are TRBV19 and TRBJ2-1, with a possible D match to TRBD1 (5 bases). Germline V CDR1 and CDR2: LNHDA, SQIVND (reference sequence). The CDR3 totals 13 residues. Trimming pared 1 base from V and 8 bases from J, leaving 9 bases between. CDR3 in amino acids: CASSIGRVHEQFF. The CDR3 DNA is TGTGCCAGTAGTATAGGCAGGGTCCATGAGCAGTTCTTC.

This clonotype was detected only a few times. V gene TRBV6-1 combines with J gene TRBJ1-5, with D uncertain. This CDR3 spans 13 amino acids. The V gene lost 8 bases and the J gene lost 7 bases, with 15 bases spanning the gap. Germline V gene data show CDR1 as MNHNS and CDR2 as SASEGT. CDR3 nucleotide sequence: TGTGCCAGCCGCTCTAGAGGGTTACAGCCCCAGCATTTT. Amino acids: CASRSRGLQPQHF.

The chain uses TRBV12-3 or TRBV12-4 and TRBJ2-3; no clear D gene. The CDR3 runs 12 residues. Trimming stripped 5 bases from V and 2 bases from J, with 5 bases between. For the CDR3, the DNA is TGTGCCAGCAGTCGGACCACAGATACGCAGTATTTT. This translates into CASSRTTDTQYF.

Only a few counts were recorded for this clonotype. The chain recombines TRBV24-1 with TRBJ2-1; 8 bases fit TRBD2. Trimming cost V 4 bases and J 6 bases; bases outside gene matches: 10. Per germline, CDR1 KGHDR and CDR2 SFDVKD. The CDR3 contains 16 residues. The CDR3 coding sequence is TGTGCCACCAGTGACCCAAACACCGGGACTAGCAATGAGCAGTTCTTC. Amino acid sequence: CATSDPNTGTSNEQFF.